These T cell receptor beta chains were read from a single sample in a study of blood T cell repertoires in COVID-19. The assay was immunoSEQ multiplex PCR, and TCRdb's table has in-frame clones only and misses some. The table records around 140,000 clones, about 76% of them present only once. Material for sequencing was peripheral blood. The origin of the receptors is a woman between 55 and 75 years old with active or convalescent COVID-19. CDR3s leave out the opening cysteine and the closing phenylalanine or tryptophan.

CDR3: ASSGQELLGYT; V: TRBV2
CDR3: ASSQETTRDTGELF; V: TRBV3-1/TRBV3-2
CDR3: ASSFYSLGNTGELF; V: TRBV11-2
CDR3: ASSFPGQNYGYT; V: TRBV28
CDR3: ASSIAGEKLF; V: TRBV19
CDR3: ASSYSYRNTEAF; V: TRBV6-5
CDR3: ASSSRGPRVSTEAF; V: TRBV5-4
CDR3: ASSEDPSGGSETQY; V: TRBV6-1
CDR3: ASSPDNYNYGYT; V: TRBV5-1
CDR3: ASSLNQVASGDNEQF; V: TRBV5-1
CDR3: ASSLETFRGKVINQPQH; V: TRBV11-3
CDR3: ASSESGTGIYNEQF; V: TRBV25-1
CDR3: ASSLILAGGPSTDTQY; V: TRBV27
CDR3: ASSSRDRGTETQY; V: TRBV3-1/TRBV3-2
CDR3: ASSQDDREIADTQY; V: TRBV4-1
CDR3: ASSPRGGQGDYGYT; V: TRBV11-2
CDR3: ASSWQEAGTASYEQY; V: TRBV4-1
CDR3: ASSDQGRSEAF; V: TRBV2
CDR3: ASSWTSGAYEQY; V: TRBV27
CDR3: SVILAGGPLEQF; V: TRBV29-1
CDR3: ASSLGDRSTDTQY; V: TRBV5-4
CDR3: ASSPISGSTDTQY; V: TRBV11-1
CDR3: ATEGQGVGGYT; V: TRBV7-2
CDR3: ASSPGLARKTQY; V: TRBV3-1/TRBV3-2
CDR3: ASSQQGATNEKLF; V: TRBV2
CDR3: ASSIGTGEGYT; V: TRBV7-9
CDR3: ASSPLGAGNTEAF; V: TRBV14
CDR3: ASSWEGVINQPQH; V: TRBV28
CDR3: ASSSRRQSDSNQPQH; V: TRBV5-1
CDR3: ASSRPASAVEQY; V: TRBV6-2/TRBV6-3
CDR3: ASRQIAGGPAGELF; V: TRBV10-2
CDR3: ASSGSGSSYNEQF; V: TRBV9
CDR3: ASSLAPGTRGTNEQF; V: TRBV5-1
CDR3: ASSVSEGLDYYEQY; V: TRBV9
CDR3: ASSPPILTEAF; V: TRBV21-1
CDR3: ASQVNNQPQH; V: TRBV28
CDR3: ASSTILGDRGPYEQY; V: TRBV28
CDR3: ASSPFQGSDTQY; V: TRBV7-9
CDR3: ASSLGNSYGYT; V: TRBV7-8
CDR3: ASSSRQGPYGYT; V: TRBV28
CDR3: ASSRDSNQPQH; V: TRBV6-4
CDR3: ASSLASKSYT; V: TRBV18
CDR3: ASRSLRDRNNEQF; V: TRBV11-1
CDR3: ASTRDRVSYEQY; V: TRBV6-5
CDR3: ASSLGAENEKLF; V: TRBV5-4
CDR3: SVVRQDPSYGYT; V: TRBV29-1
CDR3: ASSPRTGQETQY; V: TRBV7-9
CDR3: ASSLGARENTEAF; V: TRBV7-2
CDR3: ASSRGTGALNYGYT; V: TRBV4-1